The 26 T cell receptor beta chains below come from one sample, sequenced in a study of CD8+ T cells in alopecia areata (dated by TCRdb to the late 2010s). The library was prepared using the immunoSEQ multiplex PCR assay. RNA was extracted from all samples and reverse transcribed into cDNA, which served as template for TCR sequencing. The source is immuneACCESS, and TCRdb retained only in-frame sequences with V and J called. Part of the clones is not carried over; for the studies checked, unresolved V genes explain less than half of this, and the remainder is unexplained. This sample comprises about 180,000 clones, roughly 59% of them detected only once. 1.7% of the sample is taken by the ten largest. What this sample's time point label stands for: baseline before oral tofacitinib. This specimen was CD4+ T cells sorted from blood, taken at week 0. The receptors stem from a human donor with alopecia areata.

This chain joins TRBV29-1 and TRBJ1-2, with D unclear. This CDR3 contains 11 residues. Trimming took off 1 base at V and 8 bases at J, with 8 bases between the two ends. Germline CDR1 SQVTM, CDR2 ANQGSEA. CDR3: CSVEGFGGYTF. The CDR3 DNA sequence: TGCAGCGTTGAAGGCTTTGGGGGCTACACCTTC.

This clone was seen a handful of times. The CDR3 bases are TGCAGCGTCGTCTGGGCTGTGGGCGCAGATACGCAGTATTTT. Encoded protein: CSVVWAVGADTQYF. This chain links TRBV29-1 with TRBJ2-3; D is ambiguous. This CDR3 contains 14 residues. Germline CDR1 is SQVTM and CDR2 is ANQGSEA. The germline V and J ends were trimmed by 6 bases and 4 bases, with 17 bases remaining between them.

The rearrangement links TRBV25-1 to TRBJ1-6, with 9 positions matching TRBD1. The CDR3 totals 14 residues. Trimming at V came to 7 bases and at J to 10 bases, leaving 8 bases not matched to a gene. Germline-derived CDR1 and CDR2 are MGHDK and SYGVNS. The CDR3 spells CASTRTGTGSPLHF. For the CDR3, the DNA is TGTGCCAGCACTCGGACAGGGACAGGGTCACCCCTCCACTTT.

The chain uses TRBV15 and TRBJ1-5; D is uncertain. V dropped 0 bases and J dropped 10 bases, with 7 bases sitting between them. Germline-derived CDR1 and CDR2 are LNHNV and YYDKDF (reference sequence). The CDR3 spans 12 residues. The CDR3 DNA is TGTGCCACCAGCAGAGATACCATCCCCCAGCATTTT. It is translated as CATSRDTIPQHF. Combining the CDR3 with reference TRBV15 and TRBJ1-5 gives the whole variable domain DAMVIQNPRYQVTQFGKPVTLSCSQTLNHNVMYWYQQKSSQAPKLLFHYYDKDFNNEADTPDNFQSRRPNTSFCFLDIRSPGLGDTAMYLCATSRDTIPQHFGDGTRLSIL.

This rearrangement joins TRBV5-1 to TRBJ2-2; 12 bases are shared with TRBD2. CDR1 and CDR2 from the germline V gene are SGHRS and YFSETQ. This CDR3 region has 15 residues. V was pared by 4 bases and J by 6 bases, with 4 bases of the junction left unmatched. CDR3 residues: CASSPGLAGSGELFF. In nucleotides, the CDR3 is TGCGCCAGCAGCCCGGGACTAGCGGGTTCCGGGGAGCTGTTTTTT.

The CDR3 here is CASSLPLGLSLNEQFF. The CDR3, as DNA: TGTGCCAGCAGCTTACCCCTAGGGTTGAGTCTGAATGAGCAGTTCTTC. The V call is TRBV5-4, the J call TRBJ2-1; D gene ambiguous. Trimming took off 2 bases at V and 7 bases at J, with 19 bases between the two ends. The germline CDR1 and CDR2 sequences are SGHNT and YYREEE (reference sequence). This CDR3 has 16 residues. The whole variable domain, remainder taken from reference TRBV5-4 and TRBJ2-1, is ETGVTQSPTHLIKTRGQQVTLRCSSQSGHNTVSWYQQALGQGPQFIFQYYREEENGRGNFPPRFSGLQFPNYSSELNVNALELDDSALYLCASSLPLGLSLNEQFFGPGTRLTVL.

The rearrangement links TRBV18 to TRBJ1-1; no firm D call. There are 12 residues in the CDR3. The V end lost 0 bases, the J end lost 7 bases, and 6 bases lay between the germline ends. CDR1 KGHSH and CDR2 LQKENI come from the germline V gene. The CDR3 nucleotides read TGTGCCAGCTCACCACCAGACCGTGAAGCTTTCTTT. Protein product: CASSPPDREAFF.

V and J are TRBV7-9 and TRBJ1-2; TRBD1 might be the D (5 bases). The length of the CDR3 is 15 residues. Germline values: CDR1 SEHNR, CDR2 FQNEAQ (reference sequence). V was cut by 3 bases and J by 2 bases, with 13 bases left in between. The CDR3 DNA follows: TGTGCCAGCAGCTTTTATCCAGGGCTGAACTATGGCTACACCTTC. Translating it yields CASSFYPGLNYGYTF.

In this sample, this clone turned up once. The J gene is TRBJ1-5, the V gene TRBV23-1; no clear D. TRBV23-1 is labeled an ORF, and its function is uncertain. CDR3 length: 13 residues. V shed 7 bases and J shed 7 bases, with 14 bases lying between them. In DNA, the CDR3 is TGCGCCAGCAAAAATTCCCCGTGGCAGCCCCAGCATTTT. Translating gives CASKNSPWQPQHF.

CDR3 in amino acids: CASSYSWQGDSPLHF. For the CDR3, the DNA is TGTGCCAGCAGTTACTCTTGGCAGGGAGATTCACCCCTCCACTTT. The gene calls are TRBV6-6 and TRBJ1-6, with D possibly TRBD1 on 5 matching bases. Per germline, CDR1 MNHNY and CDR2 SVGAGI (reference sequence). This CDR3 comprises 15 residues. V lost 0 bases and J lost 8, with 11 bases in between.

V usage is TRBV5-1 and J usage is TRBJ2-6; 12 positions match TRBD1. Trimming removed 0 bases from V and 4 bases from J; junction bases left unmatched: 8. Germline CDR1 SGHRS, CDR2 YFSETQ. This CDR3 is built from 19 residues. The CDR3, as DNA: TGCGCCAGCAGCTTGGAGCCGGGACAGGGGGCGCCGGGGGCCAACGTCCTGACTTTC. It codes for CASSLEPGQGAPGANVLTF.

This chain joins TRBV4-3 and TRBJ2-7; TRBD2 might be the D (7 bases). CDR3 length equals 14 residues. V shed 0 bases and J shed 7 bases, with 13 bases lying between them. Germline V gives CDR1 LGHNA, CDR2 YSLEER. The CDR3 DNA sequence: TGCGCCAGCAGCCAAGATACGAAGGGGGGGGAGCAGTACTTC. Amino acid sequence: CASSQDTKGGEQYF.

This rearrangement joins TRBV7-9 to TRBJ2-3; D could derive from TRBD1 or TRBD2 (5 bases each). V lost 3 bases and J lost 6, with 7 bases in between. This CDR3 is 12 amino acids long. Germline lookup yields CDR1 SEHNR and CDR2 FQNEAQ (reference sequence). CDR3 DNA sequence: TGTGCCAGCAGCTTGGGGGATGATACGCAGTATTTT. Its protein is CASSLGDDTQYF.

The V call is TRBV7-2, the J call TRBJ2-5; no firm D call. Germline V gene lookup returns CDR1 SGHTA and CDR2 FQGNSA. V was shortened by 0 bases and J by 7 bases, with 12 bases between the two germline ends. There are 14 residues in the CDR3. The CDR3 region is CASSLAQHPGTQYF. In DNA, the CDR3 is TGTGCCAGCAGCTTAGCACAGCACCCGGGGACCCAGTACTTC. Full variable domain (rest looked up from reference TRBV7-2 and TRBJ2-5): GAGVSQSPSNKVTEKGKDVELRCDPISGHTALYWYRQSLGQGLEFLIYFQGNSAPDKSGLPSDRFSAERTGGSVSTLTIQRTQQEDSAVYLCASSLAQHPGTQYFGPGTRLLVL.

The chain carries TRBV5-1 and TRBJ2-7; 9 bases map to TRBD1. Germline CDR1 and CDR2: SGHRS and YFSETQ. V lost 1 base, J lost 4 bases, and 6 bases stayed unmatched. The CDR3 runs to 15 residues. As DNA, the CDR3 is TGCGCCAGCAGCTTGTGGCTGGGACAGGGATACGAGCAGTACTTC. Its protein is CASSLWLGQGYEQYF.

This rearrangement joins TRBV4-3 to TRBJ1-5; D unresolved. CDR3 length: 13 amino acids. V lost 0 bases to trimming and J lost 6 bases, with 6 bases between them. Per germline, CDR1 LGHNA and CDR2 YSLEER. CDR3 in amino acids: CASSQDPSQPQHF. For the CDR3, the DNA is TGCGCCAGCAGCCAAGATCCGAGTCAGCCCCAGCATTTT.

This rearrangement joins TRBV7-9 to TRBJ1-4; D is unclear. Trimming shortened V by 4 bases and J by 6 bases, and 6 bases separated the two germline ends. This CDR3 is 12 amino acids long. Germline assignment: CDR1 SEHNR and CDR2 FQNEAQ (reference sequence). The CDR3 DNA follows: TGTGCCAGCAGCTCCGGGGATGAAAAACTGTTTTTT. Protein sequence: CASSSGDEKLFF.

This chain connects TRBV29-1 to TRBJ1-5; possible D gene TRBD1, 5 bases. Per the germline V gene, CDR1 is SQVTM and CDR2 is ANQGSEA. The length of the CDR3 is 12 residues. The V gene lost 6 bases and the J gene lost 3 bases, with 9 bases spanning the gap. The CDR3 reads CSVSGFNQPQHF. In DNA, the CDR3 is TGCAGCGTATCAGGGTTCAATCAGCCCCAGCATTTT.

V usage is TRBV4-3 and J usage is TRBJ2-7; either TRBD1 or TRBD2 may fit D (5 bases each). The V gene lost 0 bases and the J gene lost 6 bases, with 15 bases spanning the gap. Germline V gives CDR1 LGHNA, CDR2 YSLEER. The CDR3 totals 15 residues. CDR3 DNA sequence: TGCGCCAGCAGCCAAGATGTGGCAGGGAGCCGCGAGCAGTACTTC. Its translation: CASSQDVAGSREQYF.

The table lists this clone with a few counts. The chain employs TRBV15 and TRBJ2-1; TRBD2 aligns across 11 bases. V was pared by 3 bases and J by 9 bases, with 10 bases of the junction left unmatched. The germline CDR1 and CDR2 sequences are LNHNV and YYDKDF (reference sequence). This CDR3 is built from 16 residues. The CDR3 region has the DNA TGTGCCACCAGCAGGGGTGGTAGCGGGGGGGCAAGTGAGCAGTTCTTC. Protein product: CATSRGGSGGASEQFF.

This sequence joins TRBV29-1 and TRBJ2-7, with D perhaps matching TRBD1 (5 bases). The germline CDR1 and CDR2 sequences are SQVTM and ANQGSEA. This CDR3 region has 13 residues. V dropped 4 bases and J dropped 4 bases, with 14 bases sitting between them. The CDR3 DNA reads TGCAGCGTTGTGTTAGGACAACTGTACGAGCAGTACTTC. This translates into CSVVLGQLYEQYF.

In its sample, this clone was seen a few times. The chain combines TRBV2 with TRBJ1-2; D perhaps matches TRBD1 (5 bases). The CDR3 is 13 residues long. The germline V and J ends were trimmed by 9 bases and 6 bases, with 17 bases remaining between them. Per germline, CDR1 SNHLY and CDR2 FYNNEI. This CDR3 is CARSNPGSHGYTF. Here the CDR3 DNA reads TGTGCCAGAAGTAATCCAGGGTCACATGGCTACACCTTC.

This chain joins TRBV29-1 and TRBJ1-1; no reliable D call. CDR1 and CDR2 (germline): SQVTM, ANQGSEA. V was trimmed by 3 bases and J by 1 base, leaving 6 bases between them. CDR3 length: 12 amino acids. CDR3: CSVEGRNTEAFF. CDR3 bases: TGCAGCGTTGAGGGCAGGAACACTGAAGCTTTCTTT.

CDR3 in amino acids: CASSFRQGAGTYEQYF. The CDR3 DNA follows: TGTGCCAGCAGCTTTAGACAGGGGGCTGGTACCTACGAGCAGTACTTC. The J gene is TRBJ2-7, the V gene TRBV7-8, with 10 bases aligning to TRBD1. Looked up from germline, CDR1 is SGHVS and CDR2 is FQNEAQ. After removal of 3 bases from V and 2 bases from J, the junction contained 7 bases not matched to a gene. There are 16 residues in the CDR3.

This chain uses TRBV6-5 with TRBJ1-2, with 9 nucleotides matching TRBD1. The CDR3 totals 14 residues. CDR1 MNHEY and CDR2 SVGAGI come from the germline V gene. The J segment lost 2 bases and the V segment lost 6 bases, leaving 4 bases of the junction unmatched. In DNA form, the CDR3 reads TGTGCCAGCAGGACTGGGACAGGGAACTATGGCTACACCTTC. Protein sequence: CASRTGTGNYGYTF.

The V call is TRBV29-1, the J call TRBJ1-1, with D possibly matching TRBD1 (5 bases). This CDR3 has 14 residues. The V end lost 4 bases, the J end lost 1 base, and 13 bases lay between the germline ends. CDR1 is SQVTM and CDR2 is ANQGSEA in the germline V gene. The CDR3 reads CSVGYAGQNTEAFF. DNA of the CDR3: TGCAGCGTTGGGTATGCGGGGCAGAACACTGAAGCTTTCTTT. Full variable domain (outside the CDR3, taken from reference TRBV29-1 and TRBJ1-1): SAVISQKPSRDICQRGTSLTIQCQVDSQVTMMFWYRQQPGQSLTLIATANQGSEATYESGFVIDKFPISRPNLTFSTLTVSNMSPEDSSIYLCSVGYAGQNTEAFFGQGTRLTVV.